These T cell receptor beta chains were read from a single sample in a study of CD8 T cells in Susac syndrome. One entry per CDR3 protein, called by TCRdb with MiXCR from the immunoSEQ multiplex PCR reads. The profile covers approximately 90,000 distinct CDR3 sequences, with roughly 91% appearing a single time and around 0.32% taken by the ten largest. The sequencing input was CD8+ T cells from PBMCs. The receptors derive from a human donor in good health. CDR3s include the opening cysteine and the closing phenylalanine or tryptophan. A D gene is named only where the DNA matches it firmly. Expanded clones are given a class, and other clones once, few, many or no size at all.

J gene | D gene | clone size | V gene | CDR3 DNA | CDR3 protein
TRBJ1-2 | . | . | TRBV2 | TGTGCCAGCAGTGAGGCAGGCTATGGCTACACCTTC | CASSEAGYGYTF
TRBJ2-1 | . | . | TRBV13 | TGTGCCAGCAGCCCAGAGGATAGCTCCTACAATGAGCAGTTCTTC | CASSPEDSSYNEQFF
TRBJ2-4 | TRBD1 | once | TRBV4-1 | TGCGCCAGCAGCCACCCCGGACAGGTTCTAGCCAAAAACATTCAGTACTTC | CASSHPGQVLAKNIQYF
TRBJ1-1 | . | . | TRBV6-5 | TGTGCCAGCAGTTACTCGATTTTAGCCGGGGATAACACTGAAGCTTTCTTT | CASSYSILAGDNTEAFF
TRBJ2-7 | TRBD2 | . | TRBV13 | TGTGCCAGCAGCTCCACTAGCGGCGAGCAGTACTTC | CASSSTSGEQYF
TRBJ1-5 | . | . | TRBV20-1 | TGCAGTGCTAGACAGGGCAATCAGCCCCAGCATTTT | CSARQGNQPQHF
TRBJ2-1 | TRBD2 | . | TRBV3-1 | TGTGCCAGCAGCCAGGAGACTAGCGGACCCGGCTCCTACAATGAGCAGTTCTTC | CASSQETSGPGSYNEQFF
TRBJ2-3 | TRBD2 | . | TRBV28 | TGTGCCAGCAGTTCCAATAGCGGGGTTAACACAGATACGCAGTATTTT | CASSSNSGVNTDTQYF
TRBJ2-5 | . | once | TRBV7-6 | TGTGCCAGCAGCTCGGACGTCGATGCGCTAGCCCAAGAGACCCAGTACTTC | CASSSDVDALAQETQYF
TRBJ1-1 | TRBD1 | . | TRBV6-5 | TGTGCCAGCAGGATTACAGGGGAAGGGGAAGCTTTCTTT | CASRITGEGEAFF
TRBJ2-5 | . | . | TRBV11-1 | TGTGCCAGCAGCTTAACGGGGGCGGGAGAGACCCAGTACTTC | CASSLTGAGETQYF
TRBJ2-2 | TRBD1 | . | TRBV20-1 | TGCAGTGCTAGTGACCCGGGACAGGGAACCGGGGAGCTGTTTTTT | CSASDPGQGTGELFF
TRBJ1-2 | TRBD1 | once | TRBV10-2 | TGCGCCAGCAGTGAGTTTGGACAGGGCCAGACCTTC | CASSEFGQGQTF
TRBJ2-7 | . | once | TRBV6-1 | TGTGCCAGCAGTGGGCGGGACAGAGTCTACGAGCAGTACTTC | CASSGRDRVYEQYF
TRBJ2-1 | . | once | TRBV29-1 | TGCAGCGTTCAAGGCGGGGTTTACAATGAGCAGTTCTTC | CSVQGGVYNEQFF
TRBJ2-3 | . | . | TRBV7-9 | TGTGCCAGCAGCGCAACACCCGGAACTCCCGGGTTCACAGATACGCAGTATTTT | CASSATPGTPGFTDTQYF
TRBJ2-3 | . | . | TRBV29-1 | TGCAGCGTTGAAGATCGAGGGGACGAAGACTTCAATACGCAGTATTTT | CSVEDRGDEDFNTQYF
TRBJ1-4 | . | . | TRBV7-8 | TGTGCCAGCAGCGGGGATGGGGGGCCACAAGAAAAACTGTTTTTT | CASSGDGGPQEKLFF
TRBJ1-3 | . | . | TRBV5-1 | TGCGCCAGCAGCTTGGAAGGGACGTCCTCTGGAAACACCATATATTTT | CASSLEGTSSGNTIYF
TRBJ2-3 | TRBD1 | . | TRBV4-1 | TGCGCCAGCAGACTACAGGGGGAAGCAGATACGCAGTATTTT | CASRLQGEADTQYF
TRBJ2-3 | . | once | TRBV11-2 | TGTGCCAGCAGCCCCCCAGGGGGGGGCGCAGATACGCAGTATTTT | CASSPPGGGADTQYF
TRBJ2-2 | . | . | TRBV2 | TGTGCCAGCAGTGAGGGGTCCGGGGAGCTGTTTTTT | CASSEGSGELFF
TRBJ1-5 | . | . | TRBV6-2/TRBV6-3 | TGTGCCAGCAGTTCTCCGACAAGCTATAGCAATCAGCCCCAGCATTTT | CASSSPTSYSNQPQHF
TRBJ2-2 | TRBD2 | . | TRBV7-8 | TGTGCCAGCAGCTCCTTAGCGGGGGGGCAGGACGGGGAGCTGTTTTTT | CASSSLAGGQDGELFF
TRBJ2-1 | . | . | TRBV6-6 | TGTGCCAGCAGTTATAGCCGAGGCAATGAGCAGTTCTTC | CASSYSRGNEQFF
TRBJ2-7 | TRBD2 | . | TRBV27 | TGTGCCAGCAGTCCTCTAGCGGGGGGCTACTCCTACGAGCAGTACTTC | CASSPLAGGYSYEQYF
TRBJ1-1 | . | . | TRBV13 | TGTGCCAGCAGCTTCGGGCGGGGCACTGAAGCTTTCTTT | CASSFGRGTEAFF
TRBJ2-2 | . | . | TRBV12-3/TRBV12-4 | TGTGCCAGCAGAGTACTACAGGGTGGGGCGAACACCGGGGAGCTGTTTTTT | CASRVLQGGANTGELFF
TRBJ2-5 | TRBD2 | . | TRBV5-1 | TGCGCCAGCAGCTTAGAACCGGGACTAGCAAGGAGAGAGACCCAGTACTTC | CASSLEPGLARRETQYF
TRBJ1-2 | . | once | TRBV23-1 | TGCGCCAGCAGTCTTCGACGAACCTTCGGGTGGGACTATGGCTACACCTTC | CASSLRRTFGWDYGYTF